This TCR beta chain was captured by sequencing in a study of T cells in pancreatic ductal adenocarcinoma (dated by TCRdb to about 2017). Regarding the research as a whole: Seeking insight into the adaptive T-cell response that arises naturally, the researchers examined how many CD8+ T cells infiltrated tumors of resected pancreatic ductal adenocarcinoma, where they sat, and what features they had, alongside the same properties of suppressive cells. Overall study results and their limits: More total productive templates and 7 to 8-fold more unique clonotypes were found in blood samples than in tumor samples. Because most pancreatic cancer patients present with inoperable disease, the resected cohort was biased toward the minority with early-stage disease. Tumor versus blood clonality comparisons may be biased because tumors are enriched in CD45RO+ effector rather than naive T cells, biasing toward lower diversity. T-cell clonality did not differ significantly between tumor and blood, with mean clonality approximately 0.11 in tumors and 0.065 to 0.085 in blood.

For this clone: Its antigen is currently not known. Base qualities are not recorded, but no much larger clone differs from it by a single base.

From the cysteine through the phenylalanine, the CDR3 covers 12 amino acids. Here the CDR3 DNA is all that survives: 36 bases in frame from base 1. CDR1 and CDR2, per the germline V gene, are SGHRS and YFSETQ. The junction shows trimming of 3 bases on V and 12 bases on J, plus 16 bases between the germline ends. The selected pancreatic ductal adenocarcinoma patients had received surgery without neoadjuvant therapy. Peripheral blood was collected in heparin tubes, and PBMCs were isolated by histopaque density gradient and cryopreserved in roughly 9.7% DMSO. The DNeasy Blood and Tissue Kit, with Proteinase K and RNase treatment, was used to extract genomic DNA from 6 or 7 PBMC specimens and about 9 flash-frozen tumor specimens. TCR beta CDR3 regions were amplified from genomic DNA using the immunoSEQ hsTCRB kit. An Illumina HiSeq system was used for high-throughput TRB CDR3 sequencing. The study's own analysis went as follows. The immunoSEQ software was used to analyze sequencing reads, and nonproductive sequences containing premature stops or frame-shifts were excluded. Clonality of the repertoire was calculated as one minus Shannon entropy normalized by log2 of the number of unique productive sequences. TCRdb stores this immuneACCESS table with in-frame sequences only. Part of the clones is absent; in the studies checked, under half of the shortfall reflects unresolved V genes, and no reason is known for the rest. From that table come the V and J calls and clone size; the DNA was used to work out D and trimming. The sample data list 25,000 to 35,000 clones, and approximately 92% of these were observed just once. Under 2.5% of the sample is held by the ten biggest clonotypes.

This clonotype originated in a human donor with pancreatic ductal adenocarcinoma. The V and J genes are TRBV5-1 and TRBJ2-7, and TRBD2 may be the D gene, going by 8 matching bases. The material sequenced was PBMCs. The CDR3 reads CASSSSGGQWYF. The bases read TGCGCCAGCAGCTCCAGCGGGGGACAGTGGTACTTC.